The text below deals with one T cell receptor beta chain. Its antigen remains unidentified. The table came from immunoSEQ multiplex PCR; TCRdb's copy has only in-frame clones and leaves some out. The sample lists over 120,000 clones; around 90% were seen once. The CDR3 has 14 amino acids. Germline V gene data show CDR1 as MNHNY and CDR2 as SVGAGI (reference sequence). V lost 6 bases to trimming and J lost 0 bases; unmatched junction nucleotides: 4. The sample originates from a study of graft-versus-host responses after intestinal transplantation. The rearrangement joins TRBV6-6 to TRBJ2-7, with 8 bases identical to TRBD1. Sample: unstimulated CD4+ T cells sorted from spleen or lymph node cells, taken before intestinal transplant. The clonotype originates from a human donor who received an intestinal transplant. The CDR3 reads CASRLTGGSYEQYF. The CDR3 DNA sequence: TGTGCCAGCAGGCTTACAGGGGGCTCCTACGAGCAGTACTTC.